The 18 T cell receptor beta chains presented below share a single source sample, sequenced in a study of T cell responses to AZD1222 COVID-19 vaccine. Measured with immunoSEQ multiplex PCR; TCRdb has only the in-frame clones, and not every one. Seen here are 150,000 to 160,000 clones, less than 95% observed once, and the top ten hold 1.5% to 2%. The material was peripheral blood, obtained on day 0 of AZD1222 vaccination. All receptors come from an adult in good health.

This sequence joins TRBV30 and TRBJ2-1; 9 bases agree with TRBD2. The length of the CDR3 is 19 residues. V shed 7 bases, J shed 3 bases, and the junction held 22 bases outside the gene matches. The germline V gene encodes CDR1 GTSNPN and CDR2 SVGIG (reference sequence). Here the CDR3 DNA reads TGTGCCTTTTCCCCCCTAGCGGGAAGAATCCCCGAACACTACAATGAGCAGTTCTTC. As protein: CAFSPLAGRIPEHYNEQFF.

V usage is TRBV19 and J usage is TRBJ2-1; D is unresolved. CDR3 length: 15 residues. V was clipped by 6 bases and J by 0 bases, with 12 bases between them. CDR1 is LNHDA, CDR2 SQIVND, per germline (reference sequence). CDR3 DNA sequence: TGTGCCAGTAGCCATACCTCCAGCTCCTACAATGAGCAGTTCTTC. This codes for CASSHTSSSYNEQFF.

The chain couples TRBV27 to TRBJ2-5, with a weak D call TRBD1 (6 bases). V was shortened by 6 bases and J by 5 bases, with 13 bases between the two germline ends. This CDR3 is 13 amino acids long. In germline, CDR1 is MNHEY, CDR2 SMNVEV (reference sequence). In nucleotides, the CDR3 is TGTGCCAGCAGCCCTATAGGGGGTGAGACCCAGTACTTC. Its protein product is CASSPIGGETQYF.

J is TRBJ1-3 and V is TRBV5-6; no definite D call. The CDR3 loop spans 15 amino acids. The germline V gene has CDR1 SGHDT and CDR2 YYEEEE. V was shortened by 1 base and J by 0 bases, with 8 bases between the two germline ends. The CDR3 DNA is TGTGCCAGCAGCTTGAGGCTAAGCTCTGGAAACACCATATATTTT. It is translated as CASSLRLSSGNTIYF.

The genes are TRBV27 and TRBJ2-7, with TRBD2 identical over 10 bases. With V trimmed by 5 bases and J by 4 bases, 11 bases remained unmatched. Germline CDR1 is MNHEY and CDR2 is SMNVEV (reference sequence). CDR3 length: 16 residues. CDR3 sequence reads: CASSSSPSGSRYEQYF. The CDR3 DNA reads TGTGCCAGCAGTAGTTCCCCTAGCGGGAGCAGGTACGAGCAGTACTTC.

This clone was picked up a small number of times. The rearrangement joins TRBV10-3 to TRBJ1-6; D unresolved. The V gene's germline CDR1 is ENHRY and CDR2 SYGVKD. The CDR3 contains 16 residues. Trimming removed 0 bases at V and 5 bases at J, with 11 bases between. The DNA for the CDR3 is TGTGCCATCAGTGAGTCAAGGCAGGCCGATAATTCACCCCTCCACTTT. Its protein product is CAISESRQADNSPLHF.

This chain uses TRBV5-4 with TRBJ1-2, with 7 positions matching TRBD1. V shed 0 bases and J 5 bases; nucleotides not matched to a gene: 13. The CDR3 runs 17 residues. Germline CDR1 SGHNT, CDR2 YYREEE (reference sequence). The CDR3 loop reads CASSLGVLNRGGYGYTF. The DNA for the CDR3 is TGTGCCAGCAGCTTGGGGGTACTCAACAGGGGAGGGTATGGCTACACCTTC.

V and J are TRBV2 and TRBJ2-1; 7 bases align to TRBD2. V was clipped by 4 bases and J by 1 base; unmatched bases: 10. CDR3 size: 17 residues. Germline loops: CDR1 SNHLY, CDR2 FYNNEI. The CDR3 DNA follows: TGTGCCAGCAGTGGGGGGTTAGCGGGTCGATCCTACAATGAGCAGTTCTTC. This translates into CASSGGLAGRSYNEQFF. Together with reference TRBV2 and TRBJ2-1, the CDR3 gives the full variable domain: EPEVTQTPSHQVTQMGQEVILRCVPISNHLYFYWYRQILGQKVEFLVSFYNNEISEKSEIFDDQFSVERPDGSNFTLKIRSTKLEDSAMYFCASSGGLAGRSYNEQFFGPGTRLTVL.

The CDR3 DNA is TGTGCCAGCAGCACACAGGGTGGCGGCTACACCTTC. This gives the protein CASSTQGGGYTF. The genes are TRBV4-2 and TRBJ1-2, with a weak D call TRBD1 (6 bases). Trimming removed 5 bases from V and 8 bases from J, with 12 bases in between. This CDR3 region has 12 residues. CDR1 and CDR2 from the germline V gene are LGHNA and YNFKEQ.

The chain uses TRBV28 and TRBJ1-5; no clear D. There are 14 residues in the CDR3. The germline CDR1 and CDR2 sequences are MDHEN and SYDVKM. V lost 8 bases and J 1 base, leaving 12 bases between the germline ends. CDR3 in amino acids: CASALLDSNQPQHF. The CDR3 region has the DNA TGTGCCAGCGCCCTATTGGACAGCAATCAGCCCCAGCATTTT.

V usage is TRBV19 and J usage is TRBJ1-1, with TRBD1 matching 9 bases. The CDR3 extends over 16 amino acids. The germline V gene encodes CDR1 LNHDA and CDR2 SQIVND (reference sequence). Trimming took 3 bases from V and 2 from J; bases not matched to a gene: 7. CDR3 coding DNA: TGTGCCAGTAGTATCCCGGGACAGGGTCCAAACACTGAAGCTTTCTTT. Translating it yields CASSIPGQGPNTEAFF.

The V gene is TRBV4-2, the J gene TRBJ2-7; possibly TRBD1 for D (5 bases). CDR1 and CDR2 (germline): LGHNA, YNFKEQ. This CDR3 is 14 amino acids long. The V and J ends lost 3 bases and 2 bases respectively, with 11 bases between them. CDR3 amino acids: CASSHTDRPYEQYF. DNA for the CDR3: TGTGCCAGCAGCCATACTGACAGACCCTACGAGCAGTACTTC.

CDR3 protein: CASSLDGQGAYEQYF. CDR3 sequence (DNA): TGTGCCAGCAGCCTTGACGGACAGGGAGCCTACGAGCAGTACTTC. The V and J genes are TRBV3-1 (or the pseudogene TRBV3-2) and TRBJ2-7; 8 bases match TRBD1. The CDR3 covers 15 residues. Germline trimming cut 4 bases from V and 2 bases from J; bases unmatched to any gene: 7. The germline CDR1 and CDR2 sequences are LGHDT and YNNKEL (reference sequence).

The J gene is TRBJ1-1, the V gene TRBV2; D unresolved. Germline loops: CDR1 SNHLY, CDR2 FYNNEI. The ends were cut back, 7 bases at V and 0 bases at J, with 12 bases in the middle. CDR3 length: 14 amino acids. Written as DNA, the CDR3 is TGTGCCAGCAAAAGGGAGAGCATGAACACTGAAGCTTTCTTT. It encodes CASKRESMNTEAFF.

The J gene is TRBJ2-1, the V gene TRBV7-3, with unresolved D. V was cut by 1 base and J by 4 bases, with 5 bases left in between. The CDR3 runs 13 residues. From germline, CDR1 is SGHTA and CDR2 FQGTGA. The CDR3 DNA follows: TGTGCCAGCAGCTTAATGGGGTACAATGAGCAGTTCTTC. Translating it yields CASSLMGYNEQFF.

The chain uses TRBV3-1 (or the pseudogene TRBV3-2) and TRBJ1-1; 7 nucleotides match TRBD1. CDR1 is LGHDT and CDR2 is YNNKEL in the germline V gene (reference sequence). The CDR3 has 14 amino acids. Trimming took 1 base from V and 5 from J; bases not matched to a gene: 4. The CDR3 bases are TGTGCCAGCAGCCAAGCCGGACAGGCTACTGAAGCTTTCTTT. Translated, it gives CASSQAGQATEAFF.

V is TRBV5-5 and J is TRBJ1-6; 8 bases line up with TRBD1. Germline V gene sequence: CDR1 SGHKS, CDR2 YYEKEE (reference sequence). V was pared by 4 bases and J by 8 bases, with 8 bases of the junction left unmatched. The CDR3 sequence is 15 residues long. The CDR3, as DNA: TGTGCCAGCAGCCTCCAAACAGGGGGATATTCACCCCTCCACTTT. This translates into CASSLQTGGYSPLHF.

This clone was seen a single time. The chain recombines TRBV27 with TRBJ2-5; either TRBD1 or TRBD2 may supply D (5 bases each). The V gene lost 5 bases and the J gene lost 3 bases, with 13 bases spanning the gap. The CDR3 totals 14 residues. Germline V gene lookup returns CDR1 MNHEY and CDR2 SMNVEV (reference sequence). The chain's CDR3 is CASSRPGTEETQYF. In DNA, the CDR3 is TGTGCCAGCAGTCGCCCCGGGACGGAAGAGACCCAGTACTTC.